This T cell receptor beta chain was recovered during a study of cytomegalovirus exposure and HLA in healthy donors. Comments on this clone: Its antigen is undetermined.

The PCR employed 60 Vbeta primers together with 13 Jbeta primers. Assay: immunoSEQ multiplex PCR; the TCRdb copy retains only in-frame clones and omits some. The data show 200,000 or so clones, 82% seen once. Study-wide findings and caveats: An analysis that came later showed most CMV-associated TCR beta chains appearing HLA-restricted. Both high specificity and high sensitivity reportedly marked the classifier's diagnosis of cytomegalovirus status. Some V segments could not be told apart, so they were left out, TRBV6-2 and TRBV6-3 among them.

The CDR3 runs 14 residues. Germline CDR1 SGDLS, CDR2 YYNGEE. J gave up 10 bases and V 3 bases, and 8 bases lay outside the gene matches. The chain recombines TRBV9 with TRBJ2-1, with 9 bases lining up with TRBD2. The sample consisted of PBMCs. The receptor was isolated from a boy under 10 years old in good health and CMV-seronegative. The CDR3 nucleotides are TGTGCCAGCAGCGCGGAGGGACTAGCAGGGGAGCAGTTCTTC. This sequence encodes CASSAEGLAGEQFF.